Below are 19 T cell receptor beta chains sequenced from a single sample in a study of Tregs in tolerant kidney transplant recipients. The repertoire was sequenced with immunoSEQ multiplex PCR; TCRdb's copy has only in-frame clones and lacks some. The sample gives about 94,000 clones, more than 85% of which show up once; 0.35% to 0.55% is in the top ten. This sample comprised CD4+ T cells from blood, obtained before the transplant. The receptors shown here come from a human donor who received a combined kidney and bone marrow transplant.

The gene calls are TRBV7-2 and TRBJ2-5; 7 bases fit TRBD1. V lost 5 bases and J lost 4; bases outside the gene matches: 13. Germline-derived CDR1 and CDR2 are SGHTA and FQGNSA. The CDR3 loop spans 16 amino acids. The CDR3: CASSTRQGQFGETQYF. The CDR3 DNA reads TGTGCCAGCAGCACCCGACAGGGACAATTCGGAGAGACCCAGTACTTC.

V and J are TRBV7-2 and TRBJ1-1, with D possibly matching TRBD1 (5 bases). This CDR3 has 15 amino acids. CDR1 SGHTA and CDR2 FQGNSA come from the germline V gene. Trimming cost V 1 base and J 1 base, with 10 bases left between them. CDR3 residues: CASSLGGVGNTEAFF. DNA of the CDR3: TGTGCCAGCAGCTTAGGGGGGGTGGGGAACACTGAAGCTTTCTTT.

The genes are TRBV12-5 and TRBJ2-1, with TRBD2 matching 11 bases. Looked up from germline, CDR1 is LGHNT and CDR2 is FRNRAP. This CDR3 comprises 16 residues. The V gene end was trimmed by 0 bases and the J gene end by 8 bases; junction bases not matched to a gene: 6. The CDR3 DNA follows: TGTGCTAGTGGTTTGGTAATACTAGCGGGAGTCGATGAGCAGTTCTTC. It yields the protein CASGLVILAGVDEQFF.

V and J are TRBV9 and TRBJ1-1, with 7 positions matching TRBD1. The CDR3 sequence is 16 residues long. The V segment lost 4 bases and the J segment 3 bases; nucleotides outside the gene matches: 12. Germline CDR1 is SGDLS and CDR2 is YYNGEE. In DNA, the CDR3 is TGTGCCAGCAGCCGTTCTTTGACAGGGTCGGACACTGAAGCTTTCTTT. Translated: CASSRSLTGSDTEAFF.

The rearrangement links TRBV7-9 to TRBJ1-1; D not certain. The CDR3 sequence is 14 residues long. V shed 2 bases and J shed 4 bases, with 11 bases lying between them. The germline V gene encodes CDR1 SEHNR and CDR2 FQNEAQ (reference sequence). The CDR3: CASSLHEGGTEAFF. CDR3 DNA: TGTGCCAGCAGCTTACATGAGGGAGGCACTGAAGCTTTCTTT.

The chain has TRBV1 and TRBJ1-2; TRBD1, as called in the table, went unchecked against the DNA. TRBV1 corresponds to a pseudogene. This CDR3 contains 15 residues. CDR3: CTSSQDQGPIGGYTF. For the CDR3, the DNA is TGCACCAGCAGCCAAGATCAGGGCCCAATAGGAGGCTACACCTTC.

Here the CDR3 reads CSADGGGTDTQYF. The CDR3 DNA follows: TGCAGCGCGGACGGCGGGGGCACAGATACGCAGTATTTT. The chain carries TRBV29-1 and TRBJ2-3; maybe TRBD2 (6 bases). CDR1 and CDR2 (germline): SQVTM, ANQGSEA. This CDR3 is built from 13 residues. Trimming shortened V by 7 bases and J by 1 base, and 12 bases separated the two germline ends.

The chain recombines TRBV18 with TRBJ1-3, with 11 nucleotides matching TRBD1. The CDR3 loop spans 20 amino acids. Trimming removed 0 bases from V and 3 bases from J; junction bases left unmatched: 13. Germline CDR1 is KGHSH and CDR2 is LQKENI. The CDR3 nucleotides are TGTGCCAGCTCACCACCCGGGACAGGGGGACAACCTCTGAATGGAAACACCATATATTTT. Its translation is CASSPPGTGGQPLNGNTIYF.

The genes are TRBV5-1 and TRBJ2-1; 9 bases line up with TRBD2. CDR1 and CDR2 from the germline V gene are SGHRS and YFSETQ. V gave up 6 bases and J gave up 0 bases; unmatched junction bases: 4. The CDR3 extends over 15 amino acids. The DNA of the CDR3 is TGCGCCAGCACCACGGGACTAGCCTCCTACAATGAGCAGTTCTTC. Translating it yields CASTTGLASYNEQFF.

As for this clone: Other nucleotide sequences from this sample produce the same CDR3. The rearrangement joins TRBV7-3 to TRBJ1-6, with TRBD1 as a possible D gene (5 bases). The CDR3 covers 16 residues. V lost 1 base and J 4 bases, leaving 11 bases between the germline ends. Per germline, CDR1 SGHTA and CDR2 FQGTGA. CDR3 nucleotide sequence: TGTGCCAGCAGCTTAAAGCGAGCAGGGTATAATTCACCCCTCCACTTT. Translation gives CASSLKRAGYNSPLHF.

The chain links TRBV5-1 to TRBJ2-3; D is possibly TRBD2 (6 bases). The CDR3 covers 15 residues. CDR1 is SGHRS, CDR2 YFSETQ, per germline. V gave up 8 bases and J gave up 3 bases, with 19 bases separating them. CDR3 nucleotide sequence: TGCGCCAGTTCGAGGGGTTCGGCGGGAACAGATACGCAGTATTTT. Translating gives CASSRGSAGTDTQYF.

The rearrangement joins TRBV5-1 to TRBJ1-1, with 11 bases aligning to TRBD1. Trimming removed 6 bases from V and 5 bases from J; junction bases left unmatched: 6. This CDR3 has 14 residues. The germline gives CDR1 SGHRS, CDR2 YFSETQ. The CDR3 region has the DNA TGCGCCAGCACCAGGACAGGGGGCGAGACTGAAGCTTTCTTT. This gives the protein CASTRTGGETEAFF.

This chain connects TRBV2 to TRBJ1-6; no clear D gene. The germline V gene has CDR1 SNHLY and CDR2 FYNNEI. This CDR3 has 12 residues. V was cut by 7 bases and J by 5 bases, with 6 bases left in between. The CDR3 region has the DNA TGTGCCAGCAACCCGGATAATTCACCCCTCCACTTT. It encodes CASNPDNSPLHF.

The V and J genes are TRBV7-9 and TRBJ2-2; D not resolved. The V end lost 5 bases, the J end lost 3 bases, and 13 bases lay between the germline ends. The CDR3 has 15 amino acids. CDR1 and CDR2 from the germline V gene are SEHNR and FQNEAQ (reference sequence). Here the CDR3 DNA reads TGTGCCAGCAGCCCCCGGTCAGGATACACCGGGGAGCTGTTTTTT. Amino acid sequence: CASSPRSGYTGELFF.

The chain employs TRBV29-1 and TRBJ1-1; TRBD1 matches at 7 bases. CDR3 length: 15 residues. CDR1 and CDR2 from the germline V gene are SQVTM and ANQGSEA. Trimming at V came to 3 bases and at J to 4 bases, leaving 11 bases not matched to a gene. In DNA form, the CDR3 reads TGCAGCGTTGATAGGGGGCTGGGTGTCGGCACTGAAGCTTTCTTT. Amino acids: CSVDRGLGVGTEAFF.

CDR3 region: CASSPSLAHSYNEQFF. The CDR3 DNA reads TGTGCCAGCAGCCCCTCTTTGGCTCACTCCTACAATGAGCAGTTCTTC. The chain links TRBV11-3 to TRBJ2-1; the D is unclear. CDR1 and CDR2 (germline): SGHNT, YENEEA. CDR3 length equals 16 residues. The ends were cut back, 5 bases at V and 0 bases at J, with 14 bases in the middle.

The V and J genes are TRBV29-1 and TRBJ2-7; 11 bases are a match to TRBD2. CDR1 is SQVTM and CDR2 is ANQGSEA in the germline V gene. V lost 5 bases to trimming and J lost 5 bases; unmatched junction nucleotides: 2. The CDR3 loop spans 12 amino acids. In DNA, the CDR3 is TGCAGCGTTCCGGGACTAGCGGACGAGCAGTACTTC. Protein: CSVPGLADEQYF.

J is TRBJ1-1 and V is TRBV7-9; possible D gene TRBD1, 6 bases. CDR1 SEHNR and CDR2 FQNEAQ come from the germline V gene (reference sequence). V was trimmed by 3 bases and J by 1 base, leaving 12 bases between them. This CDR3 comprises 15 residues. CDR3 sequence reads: CASSFPRGGNTEAFF. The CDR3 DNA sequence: TGTGCCAGCAGCTTCCCGAGGGGGGGGAACACTGAAGCTTTCTTT.

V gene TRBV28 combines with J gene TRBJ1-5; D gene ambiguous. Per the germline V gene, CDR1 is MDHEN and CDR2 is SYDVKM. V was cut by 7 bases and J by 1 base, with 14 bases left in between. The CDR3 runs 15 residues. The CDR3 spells CASTLPGNSNQPQHF. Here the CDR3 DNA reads TGTGCCAGCACTCTGCCCGGGAACAGCAATCAGCCCCAGCATTTT.